Below, 12 T cell receptor beta chains from the same sample are listed, as sequenced in a study of T cell repertoires in cytomegalovirus infection. TCRdb passed the reads through MiXCR, listing each CDR3 protein once. The sample holds about 7,500 distinct CDR3 sequences; 55% are singletons and the top ten take about three quarters. The antigens these receptors bind are not known. Sequenced input: PBMCs, sequenced either directly or after in vitro stimulation (not recorded which). All receptors derive from a human donor in good health (CMV status not recorded). Some clones in this sample may be carry-over from other donors' samples.

Of note for this clonotype: One end of the junction varies from germline; a read error may be responsible. V and J are TRBV7-9 and TRBJ2-1; unclear D gene. The CDR3 runs to 16 residues. Germline-derived CDR1 and CDR2 are SEHNR and FQNEAQ (reference sequence). The DNA for the CDR3 is TGTGTTAGCAGCTTGTTGGGAATATCCACCTACAAGGAGCAGTCCTTC. Translating it yields CVSSLLGISTYKEQSF.

As for this clonotype: At one boundary the junction diverges from the germline segment, which might be a read error. The V and J genes are TRBV20-1 and TRBJ2-3, with 8 bases aligning to TRBD2. Germline V lookup: CDR1 DFQATT, CDR2 SNEGSKA (reference sequence). The CDR3 spans 16 residues. The CDR3 bases are TGCAGTGCTGCCGACTCCAGCGGGAGTCGCACAGATACGCAGGATTTT. Residues: CSAADSSGSRTDTQDF.

This clonotype has just a few counts. The CDR3 sequence is CASSPPTGNGANVLTF. In DNA form, the CDR3 reads TGTGCCAGCAGTCCTCCTACAGGGAACGGGGCCAACGTCCTGACTTTC. V usage is TRBV28 and J usage is TRBJ2-6; D possibly corresponds to TRBD1 (6 bases). The CDR3 totals 16 residues. Deletions cut 5 bases from V and 4 bases from J, with 15 bases between. CDR1 MDHEN and CDR2 SYDVKM come from the germline V gene.

This clonotype was found once. Lacking the conserved final phenylalanine or tryptophan, this CDR3 likely reflects a read error. No DNA is shown, since the ends of the CDR3 on it are uncertain; the CDR3 is the one TCRdb lists. V gene TRBV7-6 combines with J gene TRBJ2-1. A total of 16 residues make up the CDR3, ends included. CDR1 SGHVS and CDR2 FNYEAQ come from the germline V gene. CDR3 region: CASIVLGRSTYNEHFL.

The chain carries TRBV7-9 and TRBJ2-5; the match to TRBD1 covers 10 bases. V lost 5 bases, J lost 4 bases, and 10 bases stayed unmatched. The CDR3 is 16 amino acids. CDR1 and CDR2 from the germline V gene are SEHNR and FQNEAQ (reference sequence). This CDR3 is CASSRFSGQGRETQYF. CDR3 nucleotides: TGTGCCAGCAGCCGATTCTCGGGACAGGGGAGAGAGACCCAGTACTTC.

With regard to this clonotype: A read error may produce the germline difference seen at one junction end. DNA of the CDR3: TGTGCCATCAGTACAGACATGGCCCTCCACTTT. Translation: CAISTDMALHF. This rearrangement joins TRBV2 to TRBJ1-6; D gene uncertain. From germline, CDR1 is SNHLY and CDR2 FYNNEI. The CDR3 sequence is 11 residues long.

V and J are TRBV6-2 or TRBV6-3 and TRBJ1-5, with 8 bases identical to TRBD1. CDR3 size: 15 residues. Trimming cost V 10 bases and J 7 bases; bases outside gene matches: 15. Germline V gives CDR1 MNHEY, CDR2 SVGEGT. CDR3 amino acids: CATGLRQGTPQPQHF. DNA for the CDR3: TGTGCCACAGGCCTCCGACAGGGGACCCCGCAGCCCCAGCATTTT.

The genes are TRBV6-2 or TRBV6-3 and TRBJ2-4; D possibly corresponds to TRBD2 (6 bases). V lost 8 bases to trimming and J lost 0 bases, with 17 bases between them. From germline, CDR1 is MNHEY and CDR2 SVGEGT. The CDR3 is 16 amino acids. The CDR3 region has the DNA TGTGCCAGCCGCGGCCGGGCGGGACTAGCCAAAAACATTCAGTACTTC. Translation: CASRGRAGLAKNIQYF.

This clonotype was counted only a few times. Relative to the germline gene, one junction end is altered; a read error may explain this. V and J are TRBV27 and TRBJ2-1, with 7 nucleotides matching TRBD1. This CDR3 has 13 residues. CDR1 is MNHEY and CDR2 is SMNVEV in the germline V gene (reference sequence). CDR3 loop: CASSEIGDSSVVF. CDR3 DNA sequence: TGTGCCAGCAGTGAGATCGGGGACAGCTCTGTGGTCTTC.

In its sample, this clonotype was seen a few times. In DNA, the CDR3 is TGTGCCAGCAGAAAGGGGACTATGAACACTGAAGCTTTCTTT. Protein: CASRKGTMNTEAFF. The V gene is TRBV2, the J gene TRBJ1-1; D may be TRBD1 (5 bases). Germline V lookup: CDR1 SNHLY, CDR2 FYNNEI. Trimming took off 6 bases at V and 0 bases at J, with 11 bases between the two ends. There are 14 residues in the CDR3.

This clonotype was detected many times. This chain uses TRBV4-2 with TRBJ2-1; 13 bases match TRBD2. This CDR3 is 17 amino acids long. Trimming took 3 bases from V and 0 from J; bases not matched to a gene: 2. Germline loops: CDR1 LGHNA, CDR2 YNFKEQ. The CDR3 nucleotides read TGTGCCAGCAGCCATAGACTAGCGGGGGGCTCCTACAATGAGCAGTTCTTC. Translation: CASSHRLAGGSYNEQFF.

Concerning this clonotype itself: No DNA is shown, since the ends of the CDR3 on it are uncertain; the CDR3 is the one TCRdb lists. The J gene is TRBJ2-1, the V gene TRBV7-9; the DNA was not used to check the table's D call, TRBD2. Ends included, the CDR3 has 21 residues. The germline gives CDR1 SEHNR, CDR2 FQNEAQ (reference sequence). The CDR3 is CASSFYICSARRKETYNEQFF.